This entry lists 5 T cell receptor beta chains sequenced from one sample in a study of shared clonotypes between healthy human individuals. TCRdb's table, derived via immunoSEQ multiplex PCR, lists solely in-frame clones and lacks some. The data contain 2 million to 2.5 million clones, almost 96% of them singletons. Sequencing was carried out using naive CD4+ T cells sorted from blood. The sample's subset: CD45RA+ positively selected. These receptor sequences come from a man younger than 30 in good health.

V and J are TRBV5-4 and TRBJ1-1; D gene unclear. The CDR3 is 14 amino acids. Trimming cost V 1 base and J 2 bases, with 9 bases left between them. Germline loops: CDR1 SGHNT, CDR2 YYREEE (reference sequence). The CDR3 region has the DNA TGTGCCAGCAGCTTGAATGGAATAAACACTGAAGCTTTCTTT. It yields the protein CASSLNGINTEAFF.

The V call is TRBV5-6, the J call TRBJ1-5; D is unclear. Looked up from germline, CDR1 is SGHDT and CDR2 is YYEEEE. CDR3 size: 12 residues. V was shortened by 2 bases and J by 4 bases, with 4 bases between the two germline ends. CDR3 coding DNA: TGTGCCAGCAGCTTTAAAAATCAGCCCCAGCATTTT. Translation gives CASSFKNQPQHF. Supplemented by reference TRBV5-6 and TRBJ1-5, the full variable domain reads DAGVTQSPTHLIKTRGQQVTLRCSPKSGHDTVSWYQQALGQGPQFIFQYYEEEERQRGNFPDRFSGHQFPNYSSELNVNALLLGDSALYLCASSFKNQPQHFGDGTRLSIL.

V gene TRBV7-8 combines with J gene TRBJ2-2; 9 bases are a match to TRBD2. With 5 bases clipped from V and 5 bases from J, the junction kept 9 bases outside the gene matches. The CDR3 length is 16 residues. Germline loops: CDR1 SGHVS, CDR2 FQNEAQ. Here the CDR3 reads CASSERPAGGTGELFF. The DNA of the CDR3 is TGTGCCAGCAGCGAGCGCCCGGCGGGGGGGACCGGGGAGCTGTTTTTT.

The gene calls are TRBV4-1 and TRBJ2-5; D is undetermined. The CDR3 length is 13 residues. V was trimmed by 5 bases and J by 2 bases, leaving 9 bases between them. Germline assignment: CDR1 MGHRA and CDR2 YSYEKL. This chain's CDR3 is CASSSTRQETQYF. CDR3 in DNA: TGCGCCAGCAGCTCGACAAGACAAGAGACCCAGTACTTC.

Turning to this clone: In the same sample, other DNA sequences code for this CDR3. V gene TRBV29-1 combines with J gene TRBJ2-2, with 8 bases fitting TRBD1. The CDR3 runs 13 residues. Trimming cost V 3 bases and J 5 bases; bases outside gene matches: 2. CDR1 SQVTM and CDR2 ANQGSEA come from the germline V gene. As DNA, the CDR3 is TGCAGCGTTGACAGGGGGCATACCGGGGAGCTGTTTTTT. Its translation: CSVDRGHTGELFF.